What follows are 14 T cell receptor beta chains derived from one specimen sequenced in a study of identical twins. TCRdb re-derived calls from the 5' RACE reads in MiXCR, one entry per CDR3 protein. This table has about 340,000 distinct CDR3 sequences, about 12% appearing once. The sample was also linked to a second study, of yellow fever vaccine responses in identical twins.

What was sequenced was CD8+ T cells sorted from blood. All receptors come from a woman under 30 in good health.

CDR3 sequence: CASSPREEQFF. CDR3 coding DNA: TGTGCCAGCAGCCCGAGAGAGGAGCAGTTCTTC. The chain is built from TRBV2 and TRBJ2-1, with D hard to call. Germline V gene sequence: CDR1 SNHLY, CDR2 FYNNEI. The CDR3 runs to 11 residues. V gave up 6 bases and J gave up 10 bases, with 10 bases separating them.

V is TRBV12-3 or TRBV12-4 and J is TRBJ1-5; D might be TRBD1 (5 bases). V lost 6 bases to trimming and J lost 6 bases, with 15 bases between them. The CDR3 has 14 amino acids. CDR3 in amino acids: CASSQDGGTQPQHF. In nucleotides, the CDR3 is TGTGCCAGCAGCCAGGACGGGGGGACTCAGCCCCAGCATTTT.

This clonotype came up many times. This rearrangement joins TRBV4-1 to TRBJ2-3; 13 bases match TRBD2. CDR1 and CDR2 from the germline V gene are MGHRA and YSYEKL. This CDR3 has 16 amino acids. Trimming cost V 4 bases and J 1 base; bases outside gene matches: 2. Here the CDR3 reads CASSRGLAGGTDTQYF. CDR3 DNA sequence: TGCGCCAGCAGCCGCGGACTAGCGGGGGGCACAGATACGCAGTATTTT.

This clonotype was detected only a few times. This sequence joins TRBV24-1 and TRBJ2-3; a possible D gene is TRBD1 (6 bases). The CDR3 has 17 residues. CDR1 is KGHDR, CDR2 SFDVKD, per germline. With 3 bases removed from V and 6 bases from J, the gap between germline ends came to 21 bases. The DNA for the CDR3 is TGTGCCACCAGTGATCCAATTAGGACAGAACGGGTGGATACGCAGTATTTT. Amino acid sequence: CATSDPIRTERVDTQYF.

This clonotype has only a few counts. The chain joins TRBV7-9 to TRBJ2-1; the D call may be TRBD1 or TRBD2 (6 bases each). Trimming took 2 bases from V and 8 from J, leaving 13 bases between them. In germline, CDR1 is SEHNR, CDR2 FQNEAQ (reference sequence). This CDR3 has 14 amino acids. CDR3: CASSLWSGEDEQFF. The CDR3 DNA follows: TGTGCCAGCAGCTTATGGTCAGGGGAGGATGAGCAGTTCTTC.

This clonotype was seen a handful of times. V gene TRBV12-3 or TRBV12-4 combines with J gene TRBJ1-1, with TRBD1 matching over 8 bases. With V trimmed by 5 bases and J by 7 bases, 9 bases remained unmatched. The CDR3 covers 14 residues. CDR3 protein: CASSPFQGAFEAFF. The CDR3 DNA sequence: TGTGCCAGCAGTCCCTTCCAGGGGGCTTTTGAAGCTTTCTTT.

This clonotype has just a few counts. V gene TRBV4-1 combines with J gene TRBJ2-1; TRBD1 or TRBD2 may be the D gene (7 bases each). V shed 2 bases and J shed 0 bases, with 14 bases lying between them. Looked up from germline, CDR1 is MGHRA and CDR2 is YSYEKL. The CDR3 contains 17 residues. For the CDR3, the DNA is TGCGCCAGCAGCCAATTGACAGGGACTATCTCCTACAATGAGCAGTTCTTC. Protein product: CASSQLTGTISYNEQFF.

The rearrangement uses TRBV27 and TRBJ2-5; D may match TRBD1 or TRBD2 (5 bases each). Trimming removed 3 bases at V and 5 bases at J, with 16 bases between. The germline gives CDR1 MNHEY, CDR2 SMNVEV (reference sequence). The CDR3 spans 15 residues. Here the CDR3 reads CASSFGTEYRETQYF. CDR3 DNA sequence: TGTGCCAGCAGTTTCGGGACCGAGTACCGGGAGACCCAGTACTTC.

This sequence joins TRBV7-9 and TRBJ1-1; D gene uncertain. The V end lost 5 bases, the J end lost 4 bases, and 8 bases lay between the germline ends. The CDR3 extends over 12 amino acids. Per the germline V gene, CDR1 is SEHNR and CDR2 is FQNEAQ (reference sequence). In DNA, the CDR3 is TGTGCCAGCAGCACATACCCCACTGAAGCTTTCTTT. The encoded protein is CASSTYPTEAFF.

This clonotype was seen many times. The CDR3 DNA reads as TGTGCCAGCAGCCAAGAACCGACTAGCGGGGGTCCAGATACGCAGTATTTT. It is translated as CASSQEPTSGGPDTQYF. V usage is TRBV4-2 and J usage is TRBJ2-3; 12 positions agree with TRBD2. V gave up 0 bases and J gave up 4 bases; unmatched junction bases: 5. The CDR3 is 17 residues long. Germline V gene data show CDR1 as LGHNA and CDR2 as YNFKEQ.

The J gene is TRBJ2-5, the V gene TRBV7-9; weak D call: TRBD1 (6 bases). The CDR3 spans 14 residues. Trimming shortened V by 6 bases and J by 5 bases, and 16 bases separated the two germline ends. In germline, CDR1 is SEHNR, CDR2 FQNEAQ (reference sequence). The DNA of the CDR3 is TGTGCCAGCAGTTATGGGGGCGCTGGGGAGACCCAGTACTTC. It specifies CASSYGGAGETQYF.

The chain recombines TRBV7-8 with TRBJ1-1; the D is unclear. CDR1 SGHVS and CDR2 FQNEAQ come from the germline V gene. The CDR3 runs to 14 residues. Trimming removed 1 base at V and 11 bases at J, with 17 bases between. CDR3 region: CASSLGSGEVRAFF. The CDR3 DNA reads as TGTGCCAGCAGCTTAGGGAGTGGTGAGGTACGGGCTTTCTTT.

Only a few counts were recorded for this clonotype. This rearrangement joins TRBV27 to TRBJ2-5; 9 bases are a match to TRBD2. The CDR3 totals 16 residues. The V segment lost 5 bases and the J segment 5 bases; nucleotides outside the gene matches: 12. CDR1 and CDR2 from the germline V gene are MNHEY and SMNVEV (reference sequence). The CDR3 DNA is TGTGCCAGCAGTCCCAGACTAGCGGCCCCCGGGGAGACCCAGTACTTC. Protein product: CASSPRLAAPGETQYF.

CDR3 in amino acids: CATSDGIRDGGVEQYV. Here the CDR3 DNA reads TGTGCCACCAGTGATGGTATAAGGGACGGTGGGGTCGAGCAGTACGTC. The chain is built from TRBV24-1 and TRBJ2-7, with D perhaps given as TRBD1 or TRBD2 (5 bases each). Germline values: CDR1 KGHDR, CDR2 SFDVKD. CDR3 length equals 16 residues. Trimming took off 3 bases at V and 6 bases at J, with 20 bases between the two ends.